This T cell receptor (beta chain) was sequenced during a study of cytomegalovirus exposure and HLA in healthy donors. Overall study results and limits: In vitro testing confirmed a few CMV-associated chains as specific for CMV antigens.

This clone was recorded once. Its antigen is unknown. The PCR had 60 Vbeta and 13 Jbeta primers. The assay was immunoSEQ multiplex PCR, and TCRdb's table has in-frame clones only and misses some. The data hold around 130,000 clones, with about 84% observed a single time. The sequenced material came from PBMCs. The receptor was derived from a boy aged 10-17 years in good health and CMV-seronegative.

DNA for the CDR3: TGTGCCAGCAGCTTAAAACTCTCCCCCTACAATGAGCAGTTCTTC. Its translation is CASSLKLSPYNEQFF. The chain couples TRBV5-6 to TRBJ2-1; no clear D. The germline gives CDR1 SGHDT, CDR2 YYEEEE. There are 15 residues in the CDR3. Trimming left V 2 bases short and J 2 bases short, with 11 bases between.